This T cell receptor (beta chain) stems from a study of CD8+CD57+ T cells in acquired aplastic anemia. On the study more broadly: Sorted CD4+ and CD8+ cells yielded approximately 3.4 ug of DNA on average.

It was patients with CD8+CD57+ cell expansion by flow cytometry who were chosen for sequencing. The patients, all of them, had severe acquired aplastic anemia. Germline CDR1 SQVTM, CDR2 ANQGSEA. The V and J ends lost 5 bases and 4 bases, in that order; junction bases with no gene match: 8. The CDR3 sequence is 14 residues long. To note about this clonotype: Its antigen is still unknown.

Genomic DNA provided the template from which TCR beta VDJ and CDR3 profiles were obtained. TCRdb re-analysed the reads in MiXCR, keeping a single row per CDR3 protein. The data hold roughly 200,000 distinct CDR3 sequences, with less than 65% observed a single time. Findings and caveats of the study: Overlapping CD8+ CDR3 repertoires of patients and controls contained about 27 shared sequences.

The sample comprised sorted CD4+, CD8+, or CD8+CD57+ T cells (not recorded which) from PBMCs. The sequence was obtained from a human donor with aplastic anemia. V and J are TRBV29-1 and TRBJ2-1, with 7 bases aligning to TRBD2. The CDR3 is CSVCLADFYNEQFF. In DNA form, the CDR3 reads TGCAGCGTTTGCCTAGCGGATTTTTACAATGAGCAGTTCTTC.